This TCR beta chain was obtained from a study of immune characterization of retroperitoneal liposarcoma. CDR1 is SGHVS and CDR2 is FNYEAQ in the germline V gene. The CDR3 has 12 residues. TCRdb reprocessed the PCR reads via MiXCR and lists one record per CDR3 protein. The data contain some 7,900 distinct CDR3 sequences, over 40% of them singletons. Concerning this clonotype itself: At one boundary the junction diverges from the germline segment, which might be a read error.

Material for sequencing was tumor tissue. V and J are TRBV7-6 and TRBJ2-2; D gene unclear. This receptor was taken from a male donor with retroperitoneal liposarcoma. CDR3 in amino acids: CASRPNAGELFF. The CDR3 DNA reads TGTGCTAGCAGGCCGAATGCCGGGGAGCTGTTTTTT.